This TCR beta chain was sequenced during a study of shared clonotypes between healthy human individuals (dated by TCRdb to about 2020). Notes on the research overall: The cohort included a few men and a couple of women between 18 and 49 years of age. For each donor, CD4 naive and CD4 memory were each run on three plates, CD8 naive on two plates, and CD8 memory on one plate. To estimate repertoire size and how much clonotype sharing occurs between individuals, the study deeply sequenced the blood TCR repertoires of five healthy adults. Libraries were prepared and TCR repertoires were sequenced by different laboratories using diverse techniques, in order to increase sequencing depth and limit assay-specific biases. Each donor's leukapheresis produced roughly between roughly 0.85 and 10 billion PBMCs. Study-wide findings and limitations: Sampling was restricted to blood, and TCR repertoires in tissue are likely to differ from TCR repertoires in blood. Incomplete sequencing was indicated by rarefaction of sorted-subset datasets, despite the large sequencing depth. Compared with non-shared clonotypes, the clonotypes found in all four sorted-subset donors had higher generation probabilities. Estimated clonotype richness was generally larger for naive than for memory subsets. The genetic and exposure-history diversity represented was limited by the small number of donors. Based on pairwise subsampling, the degree of clonotype sharing among donors was expected to be affected by sequencing depth. Sharing across a few donors was observed for around 4.8% of naive CD4, 3.5% of naive CD8, around 2.5% of memory CD4, and roughly 0.4% of memory CD8 clonotypes.

Using the deep immunoSEQ assay, TCR CDR3 regions were amplified from genomic DNA by multiplex PCR. Genomic DNA extracted from each cell subset was distributed evenly over all wells of several immunoSEQ 96-well plates, and each plate served as one replicate. For sorted subsets, each replicate PCR was loaded with approximately 0.2 ug genomic DNA, equivalent to 30,000 or so T cell genomes. Purified libraries were quantified with a Qubit 3.0 fluorometer, sized on a Bioanalyzer 2100, and re-quantified with the KAPA Library Quantification kit. A separate single-read 150-cycle Illumina NextSeq 550 flow cell was used to sequence each immunoSEQ 96-well plate. From the authors' description of their analysis: Because the immunoSEQ output included only junctional sequences and no quality scores, the filtering could not be the same as the filtering used for full-length reads. Sequences were annotated with PyIR, a Python wrapper for IgBLAST v1.9, using IMGT germline references to assign V/J genes and CDR3. Reads were filtered out if the reads had weak V/J assignments (E-value above 1e-6), no CDR3, stop codons, out-of-frame junctions, or ambiguous translated residues. A V3J clonotype was defined by an identical inferred V gene, J gene, and CDR3 amino acid sequence. Percentage overlap between repertoires was calculated by dividing the number of shared unique clonotypes by the size of the smaller repertoire. Repertoire richness was assessed with RTK rarefaction, the Chao1 estimator, and Recon v2.1 estimates of unobserved clonotypes. OLGA was used to compute generation probabilities for all TCRbeta clonotypes that the gDNA method yielded from a handful of donors. The table was pulled from immuneACCESS by TCRdb, which kept in-frame rearrangements only. Such tables lose some clones; where checked, under half of the loss comes from unresolved V genes, and the rest has no known cause. V and J calls and clone size are given by that table; D and trimming were obtained from the DNA. The sample profile shows hundreds of thousands of clones; 90% to 97% of them were found once. The top ten constitute 0.055% to 0.075% of the sample.

The donors were healthy, HIV-negative adults who had no recently reported acute infections or vaccinations. All donors were Caucasian adults living in Nashville, Tennessee, USA. CD4+ T cells were enriched by magnetic negative selection, after which naive cells were positively selected on CD45RA and the negative fraction was taken as the memory subset. Blood was obtained by leukapheresis, after which PBMCs were separated by Ficoll-Histopaque density gradient centrifugation and cryopreserved in liquid nitrogen vapor phase. Analytical flow cytometry was used to check the purity and quantity of each magnetically sorted T cell population. From each sorted fraction, genomic DNA was isolated and quantified by UV absorbance on a Nanodrop 2000c. About this clone: It lacks a known antigen. One base away there is no much larger clone; base qualities are not given.

For CDR1 and CDR2, the germline V gene (reference sequence) lists LNHDA and SQIVND. The CDR3 spans 15 residues, from the cysteine through the phenylalanine. Kept here is only the CDR3 DNA, which spans 45 bases and is read in frame from base 1. V lost 5 bases and J lost 9 bases, and the count of bases not matched to a germline gene is 6. The source material was naive CD4+ T cells sorted from blood. The cell subset or site label on this specimen signifies: CD45RA+ positively selected. The receptor comes from a woman aged 25-40 years in good health. The sequence links TRBV19 to TRBJ2-1; TRBD2 agrees with 14 junctional bases. The DNA sequence is given as TGTGCCAGTAGTGCGGGACTAGCGGGAGAGGTTGAGCAGTTCTTC. Its product reads: CASSAGLAGEVEQFF. With the rest looked up from the reference TRBV19 and TRBJ2-1 genes rather than sequenced, the full variable domain is DGGITQSPKYLFRKEGQNVTLSCEQNLNHDAMYWYRQDPGQGLRLIYYSQIVNDFQKGDIAEGYSVSREKKESFPLTVTSAQKNPTAFYLCASSAGLAGEVEQFFGPGTRLTVL.